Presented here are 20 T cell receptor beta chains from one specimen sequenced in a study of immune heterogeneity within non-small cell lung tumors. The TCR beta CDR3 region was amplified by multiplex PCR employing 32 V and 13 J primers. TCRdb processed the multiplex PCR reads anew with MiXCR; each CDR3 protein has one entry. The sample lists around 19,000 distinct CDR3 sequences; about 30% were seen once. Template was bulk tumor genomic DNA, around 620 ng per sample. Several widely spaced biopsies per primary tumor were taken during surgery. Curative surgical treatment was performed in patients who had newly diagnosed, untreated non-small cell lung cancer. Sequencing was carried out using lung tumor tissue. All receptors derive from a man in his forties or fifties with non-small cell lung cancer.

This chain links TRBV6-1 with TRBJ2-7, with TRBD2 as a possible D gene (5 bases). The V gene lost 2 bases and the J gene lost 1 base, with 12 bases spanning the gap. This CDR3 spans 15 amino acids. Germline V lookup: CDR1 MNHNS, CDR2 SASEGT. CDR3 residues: CASSENVGGSYEQYF. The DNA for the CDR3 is TGTGCCAGCAGTGAAAACGTGGGCGGGTCCTACGAGCAGTACTTC.

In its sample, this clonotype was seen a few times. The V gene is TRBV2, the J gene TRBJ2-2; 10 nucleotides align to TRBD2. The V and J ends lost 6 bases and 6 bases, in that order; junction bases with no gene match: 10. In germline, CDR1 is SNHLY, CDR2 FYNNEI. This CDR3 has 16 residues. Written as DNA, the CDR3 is TGTGCCAGCAGGGCGGGGACTAGCGTGGCGTCCGGGGAGCTGTTTTTT. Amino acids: CASRAGTSVASGELFF.

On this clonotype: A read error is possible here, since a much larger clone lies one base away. The CDR3 loop reads CGSIEGGTGELFF. In DNA form, the CDR3 reads TGTGGCAGCATTGAGGGGGGAACCGGGGAGCTGTTTTTT. This chain joins TRBV2 and TRBJ2-2, with D perhaps given as TRBD1 or TRBD2 (6 bases each). The CDR3 covers 13 residues. Per germline, CDR1 SNHLY and CDR2 FYNNEI.

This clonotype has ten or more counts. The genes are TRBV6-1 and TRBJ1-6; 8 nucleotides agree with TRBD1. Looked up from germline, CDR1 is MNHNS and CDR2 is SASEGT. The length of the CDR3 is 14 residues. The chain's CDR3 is CVSSKDREASPLHF. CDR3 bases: TGTGTCTCCTCAAAGGACAGGGAGGCTTCACCCCTCCACTTT.

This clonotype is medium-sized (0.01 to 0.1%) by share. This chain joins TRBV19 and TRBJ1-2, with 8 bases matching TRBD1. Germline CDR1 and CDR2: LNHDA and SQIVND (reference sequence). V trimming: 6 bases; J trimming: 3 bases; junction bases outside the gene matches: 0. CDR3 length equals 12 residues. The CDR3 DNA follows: TGTGCCAGTAGGGACAGGGACTATGGCTACACCTTC. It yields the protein CASRDRDYGYTF.

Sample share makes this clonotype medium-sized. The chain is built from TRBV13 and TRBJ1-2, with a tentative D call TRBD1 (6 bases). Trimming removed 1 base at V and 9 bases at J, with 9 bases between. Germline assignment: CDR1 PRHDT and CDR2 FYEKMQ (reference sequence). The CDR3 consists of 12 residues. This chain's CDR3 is CASSLDGTSYTF. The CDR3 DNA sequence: TGTGCCAGCAGCTTAGATGGGACAAGCTACACCTTC. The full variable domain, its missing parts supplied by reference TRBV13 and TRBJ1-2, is AAGVIQSPRHLIKEKRETATLKCYPIPRHDTVYWYQQGPGQDPQFLISFYEKMQSDKGSIPDRFSAQQFSDYHSELNMSSLELGDSALYFCASSLDGTSYTFGSGTRLTVV.

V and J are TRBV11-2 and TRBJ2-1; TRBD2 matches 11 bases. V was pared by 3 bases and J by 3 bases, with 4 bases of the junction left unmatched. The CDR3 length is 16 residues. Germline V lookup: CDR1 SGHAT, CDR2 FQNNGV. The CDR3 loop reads CASSFVAGGVYNEQFF. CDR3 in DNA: TGTGCCAGCAGCTTCGTAGCGGGGGGGGTCTACAATGAGCAGTTCTTC.

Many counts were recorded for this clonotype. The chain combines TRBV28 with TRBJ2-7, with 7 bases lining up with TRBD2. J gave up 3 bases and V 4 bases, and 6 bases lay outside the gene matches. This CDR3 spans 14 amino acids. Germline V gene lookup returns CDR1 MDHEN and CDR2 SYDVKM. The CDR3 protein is CASSWGGMDYEQYF. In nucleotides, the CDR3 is TGTGCCAGCAGTTGGGGGGGGATGGACTACGAGCAGTACTTC.

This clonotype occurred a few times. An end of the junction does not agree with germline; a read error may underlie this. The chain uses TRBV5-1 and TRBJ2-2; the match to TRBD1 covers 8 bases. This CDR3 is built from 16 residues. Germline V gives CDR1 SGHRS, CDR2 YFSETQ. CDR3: CASSLAQGAKTGELFF. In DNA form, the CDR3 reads TGCGCCAGCAGCTTGGCCCAGGGGGCGAAGACCGGGGAGCTGTTTTTT.

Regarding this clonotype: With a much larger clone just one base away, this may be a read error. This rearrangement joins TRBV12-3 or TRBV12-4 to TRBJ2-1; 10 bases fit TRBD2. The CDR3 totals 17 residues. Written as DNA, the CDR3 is TGTGCCAGCGGTTTCGGGCCCAGCGGGAGGGACTACAATGAGCAGTTCTTC. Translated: CASGFGPSGRDYNEQFF.

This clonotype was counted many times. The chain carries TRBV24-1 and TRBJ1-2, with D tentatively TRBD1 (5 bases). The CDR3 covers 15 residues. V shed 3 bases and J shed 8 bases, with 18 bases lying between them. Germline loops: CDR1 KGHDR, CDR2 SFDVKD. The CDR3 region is CATSDPQARSGGYTF. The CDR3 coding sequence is TGTGCCACCAGTGATCCACAGGCGCGAAGCGGGGGCTACACCTTC.

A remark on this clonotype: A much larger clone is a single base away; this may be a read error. The DNA of the CDR3 is TGTGCCAGTAGTATAGGGGGCAGTCTTAACTATGGCTACACCTTC. This gives the protein CASSIGGSLNYGYTF. The rearrangement links TRBV19 to TRBJ1-2, with TRBD1 as a possible D gene (5 bases). Deletions cut 1 base from V and 1 base from J, with 10 bases between. Germline CDR1 and CDR2: LNHDA and SQIVND (reference sequence). This CDR3 comprises 15 residues.

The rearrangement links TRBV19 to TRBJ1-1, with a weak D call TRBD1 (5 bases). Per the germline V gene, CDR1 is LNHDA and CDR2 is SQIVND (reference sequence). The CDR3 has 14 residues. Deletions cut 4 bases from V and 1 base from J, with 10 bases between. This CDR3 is CASSSPGQNTEAFF. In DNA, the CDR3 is TGTGCCAGTAGTAGTCCAGGACAGAACACTGAAGCTTTCTTT.

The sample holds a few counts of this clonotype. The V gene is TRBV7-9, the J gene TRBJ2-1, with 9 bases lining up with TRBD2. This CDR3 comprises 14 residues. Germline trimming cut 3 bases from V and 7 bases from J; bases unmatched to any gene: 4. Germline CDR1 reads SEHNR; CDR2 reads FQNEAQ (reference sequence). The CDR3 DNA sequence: TGTGCCAGCAGCTTTGCGGGAGGGGGTAATGAGCAGTTCTTC. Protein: CASSFAGGGNEQFF.

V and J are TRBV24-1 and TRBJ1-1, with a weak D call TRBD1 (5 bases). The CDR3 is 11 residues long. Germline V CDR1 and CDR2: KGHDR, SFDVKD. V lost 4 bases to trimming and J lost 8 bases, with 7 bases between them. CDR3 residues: CATSDNREAFF. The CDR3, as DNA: TGTGCCACCAGTGACAACAGGGAAGCTTTCTTT.

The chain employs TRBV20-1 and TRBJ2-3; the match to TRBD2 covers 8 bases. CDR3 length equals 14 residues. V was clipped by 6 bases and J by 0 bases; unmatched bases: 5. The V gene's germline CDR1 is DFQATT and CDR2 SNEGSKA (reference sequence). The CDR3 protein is CSADASGSTDTQYF. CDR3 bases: TGCAGTGCAGACGCTAGCGGGAGCACAGATACGCAGTATTTT.

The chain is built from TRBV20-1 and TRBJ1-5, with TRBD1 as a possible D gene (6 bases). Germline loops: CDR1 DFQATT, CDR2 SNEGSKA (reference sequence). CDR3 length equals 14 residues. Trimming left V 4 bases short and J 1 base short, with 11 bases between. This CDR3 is CSATAGASNQPQHF. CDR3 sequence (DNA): TGCAGTGCTACCGCAGGGGCGAGCAATCAGCCCCAGCATTTT.

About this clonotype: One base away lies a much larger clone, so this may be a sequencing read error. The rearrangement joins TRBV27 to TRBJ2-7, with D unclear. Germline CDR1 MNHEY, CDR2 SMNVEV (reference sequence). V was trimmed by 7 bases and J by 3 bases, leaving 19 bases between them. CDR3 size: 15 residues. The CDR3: CASKRSGVRYYEQYF. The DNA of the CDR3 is TGTGCCAGCAAACGGTCCGGCGTTCGGTACTACGAGCAGTACTTC.

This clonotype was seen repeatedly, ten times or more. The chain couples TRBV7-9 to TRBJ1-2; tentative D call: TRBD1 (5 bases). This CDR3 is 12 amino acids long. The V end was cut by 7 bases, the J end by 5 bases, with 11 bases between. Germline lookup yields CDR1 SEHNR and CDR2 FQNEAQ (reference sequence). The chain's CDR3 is CASTGTGYGYTF. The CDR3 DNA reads TGTGCCAGCACCGGGACGGGGTATGGCTACACCTTC.

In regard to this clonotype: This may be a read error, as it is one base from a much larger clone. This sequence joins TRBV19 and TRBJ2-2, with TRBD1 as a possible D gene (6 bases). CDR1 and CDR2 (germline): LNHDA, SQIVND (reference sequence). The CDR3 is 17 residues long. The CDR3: CANSKRLQGSRTGELFF. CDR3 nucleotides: TGTGCCAATAGTAAAAGGCTCCAGGGGTCTCGGACCGGGGAGCTGTTTTTT.